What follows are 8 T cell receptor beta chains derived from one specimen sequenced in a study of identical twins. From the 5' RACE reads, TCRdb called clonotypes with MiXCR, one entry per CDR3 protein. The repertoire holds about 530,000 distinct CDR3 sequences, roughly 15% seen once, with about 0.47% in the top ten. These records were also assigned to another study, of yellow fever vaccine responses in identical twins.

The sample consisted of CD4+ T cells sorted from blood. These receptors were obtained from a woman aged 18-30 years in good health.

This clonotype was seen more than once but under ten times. DNA for the CDR3: TGCGCCAGCAGCCAAGGAGGACTAGCGGGGGCCTACCAAGAGACCCAGTACTTC. This encodes CASSQGGLAGAYQETQYF. The rearrangement joins TRBV4-1 to TRBJ2-5, with TRBD2 matching over 13 bases. V shed 1 base and J 0 bases; nucleotides not matched to a gene: 5. CDR3 length: 18 amino acids. Germline V CDR1 and CDR2: MGHRA, YSYEKL.

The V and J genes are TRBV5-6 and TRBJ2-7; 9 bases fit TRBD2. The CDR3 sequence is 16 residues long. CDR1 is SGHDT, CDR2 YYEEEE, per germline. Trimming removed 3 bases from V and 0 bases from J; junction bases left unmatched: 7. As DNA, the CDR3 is TGTGCCAGCAGCTCGGTTACTAGCGGGTTCTCCTACGAGCAGTACGTC. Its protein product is CASSSVTSGFSYEQYV.

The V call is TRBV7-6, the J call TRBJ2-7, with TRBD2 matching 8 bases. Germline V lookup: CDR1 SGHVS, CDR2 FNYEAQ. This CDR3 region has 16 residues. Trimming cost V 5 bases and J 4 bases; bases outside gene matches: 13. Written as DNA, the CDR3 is TGTGCCAGCAGCCCCCGGGGGGGCCCTCAAGGTTACGAGCAGTACTTC. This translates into CASSPRGGPQGYEQYF.

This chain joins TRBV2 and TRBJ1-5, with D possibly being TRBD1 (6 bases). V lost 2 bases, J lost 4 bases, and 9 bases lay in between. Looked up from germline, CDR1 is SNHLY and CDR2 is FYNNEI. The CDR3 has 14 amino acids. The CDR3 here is CASSERTENQPQHF. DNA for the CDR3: TGTGCCAGCAGTGAAAGGACAGAGAATCAGCCCCAGCATTTT.

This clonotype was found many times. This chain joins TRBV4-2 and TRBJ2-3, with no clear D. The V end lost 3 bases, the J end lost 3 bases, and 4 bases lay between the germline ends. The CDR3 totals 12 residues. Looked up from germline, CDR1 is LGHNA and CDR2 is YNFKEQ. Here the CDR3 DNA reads TGTGCCAGCAGCCACCCAACAGATACGCAGTATTTT. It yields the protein CASSHPTDTQYF.

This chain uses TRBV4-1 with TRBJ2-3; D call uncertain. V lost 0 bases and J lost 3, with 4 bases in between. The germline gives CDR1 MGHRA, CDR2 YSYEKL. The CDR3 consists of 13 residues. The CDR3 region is CASSQESTDTQYF. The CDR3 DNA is TGCGCCAGCAGCCAAGAGTCGACAGATACGCAGTATTTT.

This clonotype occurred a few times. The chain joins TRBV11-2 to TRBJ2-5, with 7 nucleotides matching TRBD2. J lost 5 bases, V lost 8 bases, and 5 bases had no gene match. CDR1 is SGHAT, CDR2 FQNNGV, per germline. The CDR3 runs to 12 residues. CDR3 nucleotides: TGTGCCAGCGGGAGGGTAGGGGAGACCCAGTACTTC. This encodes CASGRVGETQYF.

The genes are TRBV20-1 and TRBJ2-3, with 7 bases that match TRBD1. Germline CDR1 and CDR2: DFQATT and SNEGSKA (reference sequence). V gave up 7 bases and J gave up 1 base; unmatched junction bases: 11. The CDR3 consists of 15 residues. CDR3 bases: TGCAGTGAACGTCTTAGGGGGCCGGGCACAGATACGCAGTATTTT. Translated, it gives CSERLRGPGTDTQYF.